This TCR beta chain was sequenced for a study of cytomegalovirus exposure and HLA in healthy donors. The V segment lost 4 bases and the J segment 0 bases; nucleotides outside the gene matches: 7. Germline CDR1 SQVTM, CDR2 ANQGSEA. This CDR3 has 15 amino acids. Whole-study results and caveats: In a later analysis, V- and J-gene trimming of beta chains associated with a DCLRE1C missense variant, replicated independently.

13 Jbeta primers and 60 Vbeta primers were used for the PCR. Assay used: immunoSEQ multiplex PCR; TCRdb lists only in-frame clones, some missing. The table records about 93,000 clones, 70% to 80% of them present only once. About this clone: The antigen remains undetermined.

Input material: PBMCs. The receptor was derived from a man between 25 and 39 years old in good health and CMV-seronegative. The genes are TRBV29-1 and TRBJ2-3; TRBD2 agrees at 7 bases. The CDR3 reads CSVVGGSVSTDTQYF. For the CDR3, the DNA is TGCAGCGTTGTGGGGGGGTCCGTTAGCACAGATACGCAGTATTTT.